This record concerns one T cell receptor (beta chain) sequence. The sample comes from a study of Graves' ophthalmopathy and Graves' hyperthyroidism. The hyperthyroidism patients, aged 18 to 65, had been newly diagnosed, with under 2 months' duration. Transcripts of RNA were the source for amplifying TCR beta CDR3 regions. An initial RT-PCR round employing HTBI primers preceded a second-round multiplex PCR. TCRdb re-analysed the multiplex PCR reads in MiXCR, keeping a single row per CDR3 protein. The table includes some 350,000 distinct CDR3 sequences, 17% detected once. This CDR3 spans 14 amino acids. With V trimmed by 7 bases and J by 12 bases, 17 bases remained unmatched.

Sequenced material: peripheral blood. This chain joins TRBV12-3 or TRBV12-4 and TRBJ1-2; 7 bases match TRBD1. This receptor was obtained from an adult woman with stable Graves' hyperthyroidism. The CDR3: CASTPSADRRRHTF. DNA for the CDR3: TGTGCCAGCACCCCTTCGGCGGACAGGCGCAGACACACCTTC.